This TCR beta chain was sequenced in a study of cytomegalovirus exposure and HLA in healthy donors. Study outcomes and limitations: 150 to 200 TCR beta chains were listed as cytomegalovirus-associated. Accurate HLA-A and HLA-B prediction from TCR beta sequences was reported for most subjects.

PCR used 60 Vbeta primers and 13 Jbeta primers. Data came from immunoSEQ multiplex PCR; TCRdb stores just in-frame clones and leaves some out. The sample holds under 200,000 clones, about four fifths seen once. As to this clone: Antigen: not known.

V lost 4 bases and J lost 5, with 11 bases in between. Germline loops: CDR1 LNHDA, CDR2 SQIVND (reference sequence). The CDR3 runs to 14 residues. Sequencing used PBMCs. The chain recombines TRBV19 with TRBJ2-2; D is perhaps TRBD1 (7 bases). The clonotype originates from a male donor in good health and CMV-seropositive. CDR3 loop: CASSTGGFTGELFF. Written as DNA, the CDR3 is TGTGCCAGTAGTACAGGGGGGTTTACCGGGGAGCTGTTTTTT.